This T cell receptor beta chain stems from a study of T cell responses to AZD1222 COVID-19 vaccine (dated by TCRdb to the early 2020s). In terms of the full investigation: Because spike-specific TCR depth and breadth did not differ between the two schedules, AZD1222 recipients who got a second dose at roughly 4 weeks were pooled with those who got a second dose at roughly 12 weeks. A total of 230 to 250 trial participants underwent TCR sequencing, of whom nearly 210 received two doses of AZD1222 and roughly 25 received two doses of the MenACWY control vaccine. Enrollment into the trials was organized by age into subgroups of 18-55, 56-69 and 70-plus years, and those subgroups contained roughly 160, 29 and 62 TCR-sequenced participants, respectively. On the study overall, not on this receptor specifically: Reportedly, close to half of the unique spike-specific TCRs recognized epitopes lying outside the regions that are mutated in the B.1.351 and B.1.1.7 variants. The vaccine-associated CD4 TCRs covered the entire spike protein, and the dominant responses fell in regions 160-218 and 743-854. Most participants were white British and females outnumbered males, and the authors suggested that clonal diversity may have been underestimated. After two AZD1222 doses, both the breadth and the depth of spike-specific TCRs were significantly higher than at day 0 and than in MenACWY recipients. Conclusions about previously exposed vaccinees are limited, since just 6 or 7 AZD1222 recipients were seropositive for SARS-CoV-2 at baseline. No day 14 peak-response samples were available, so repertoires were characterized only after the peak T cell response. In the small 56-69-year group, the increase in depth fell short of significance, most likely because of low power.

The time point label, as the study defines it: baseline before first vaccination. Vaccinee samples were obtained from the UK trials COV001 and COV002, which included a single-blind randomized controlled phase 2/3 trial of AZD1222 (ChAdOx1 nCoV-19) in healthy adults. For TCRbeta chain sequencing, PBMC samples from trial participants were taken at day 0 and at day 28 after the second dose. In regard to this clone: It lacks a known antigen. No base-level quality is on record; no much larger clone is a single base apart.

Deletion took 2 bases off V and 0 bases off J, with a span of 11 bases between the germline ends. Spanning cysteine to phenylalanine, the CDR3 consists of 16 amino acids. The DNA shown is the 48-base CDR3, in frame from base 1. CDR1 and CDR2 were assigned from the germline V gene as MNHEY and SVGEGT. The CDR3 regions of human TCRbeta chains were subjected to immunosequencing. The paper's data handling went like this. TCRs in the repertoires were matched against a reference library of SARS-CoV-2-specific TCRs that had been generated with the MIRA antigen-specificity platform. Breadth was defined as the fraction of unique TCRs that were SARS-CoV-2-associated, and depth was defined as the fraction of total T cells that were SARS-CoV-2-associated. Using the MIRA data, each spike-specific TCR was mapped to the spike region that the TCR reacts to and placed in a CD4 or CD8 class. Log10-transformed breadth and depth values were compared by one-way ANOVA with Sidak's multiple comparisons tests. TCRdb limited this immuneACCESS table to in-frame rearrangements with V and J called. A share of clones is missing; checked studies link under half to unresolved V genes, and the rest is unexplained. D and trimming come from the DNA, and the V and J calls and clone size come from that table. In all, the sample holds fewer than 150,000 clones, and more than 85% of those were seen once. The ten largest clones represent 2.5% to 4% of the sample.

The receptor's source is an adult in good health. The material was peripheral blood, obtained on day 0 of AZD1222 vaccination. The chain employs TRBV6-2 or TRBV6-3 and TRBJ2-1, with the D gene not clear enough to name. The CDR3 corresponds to CASSYRALSSYNEQFF. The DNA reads TGTGCCAGCAGTTACCGGGCCTTGAGCTCCTACAATGAGCAGTTCTTC.